This TCR beta chain is drawn from a study of CD8+ T cells in alopecia areata. Study summary: Administration of oral tofacitinib to treated patients was at 5 to 10 mg twice daily.

Worth noting for this clone: Its antigen is not identified.

Study-wide points: Tofacitinib did not eliminate many expanded lesional clones from scalp or blood.

RNA was isolated and reverse transcribed to cDNA, the sequencing template. Some clones are missing from TCRdb's copy, which holds only in-frame ones; the method was immunoSEQ multiplex PCR. The sample yields about 200,000 clones, 55% to 75% seen once. As for treatment: oral pan-JAK inhibitor, 5-10 mg twice daily. PBMCs, the starting material, were the source of sorted CD4+ and CD8+ T cells. Trimming stripped 2 bases from V and 3 bases from J, with 11 bases between. The CDR3 is made up of 15 amino acids. CDR1 and CDR2 (germline): SGHDT, YYEEEE. The chain uses TRBV5-6 and TRBJ2-2; D unresolved. The clonotype originates from a human donor with alopecia areata. The sequencing used CD4+ T cells sorted from blood, collected at week 24, from a patient treated with tofacitinib. The DNA of the CDR3 is TGTGCCAGCAGCTTCGTCGGTAAATACACCGGGGAGCTGTTTTTT. Amino acid sequence: CASSFVGKYTGELFF.